These 22 T cell receptor beta chains were all obtained from the same sample, sequenced in a study of blood T cell repertoires in COVID-19. Only in-frame clones appear in the TCRdb table, and some are missing; sequencing was by immunoSEQ multiplex PCR. Of roughly 310,000 clones listed, around nine tenths are singletons. The sequenced material came from PBMCs or T cells enriched from blood (not recorded which). The receptors come from a woman between 40 and 50 years old who had recovered from COVID-19.

This clone appeared a single time. The genes are TRBV10-3 and TRBJ2-7; tentatively, D is TRBD1 (6 bases). The CDR3 is made up of 15 amino acids. V lost 10 bases and J lost 2, with 21 bases in between. Germline lookup yields CDR1 ENHRY and CDR2 SYGVKD. CDR3 protein: CATFPGRDRTYEQYF. DNA for the CDR3: TGTGCCACCTTCCCCGGTAGAGACAGGACCTACGAGCAGTACTTC.

The chain recombines TRBV3-1 (or the pseudogene TRBV3-2) with TRBJ2-5; 8 bases map to TRBD2. There are 17 residues in the CDR3. The ends lost 1 base at V and 5 bases at J; junction bases unmatched: 12. Germline V gene data show CDR1 as LGHDT and CDR2 as YNNKEL (reference sequence). In DNA, the CDR3 is TGTGCCAGCAGCCAAGTACGGCGGGGGGCGCCAGGGGAGACCCAGTACTTC. Translating it yields CASSQVRRGAPGETQYF.

The rearrangement uses TRBV3-1 (or the pseudogene TRBV3-2) and TRBJ2-5; D may be TRBD2 (5 bases). This CDR3 is built from 16 residues. The germline V gene has CDR1 LGHDT and CDR2 YNNKEL (reference sequence). The V and J ends lost 0 bases and 7 bases respectively, with 18 bases between them. CDR3 nucleotides: TGTGCCAGCAGCCAAGAATTTACAGCCGCCGCGGGGACCCAGTACTTC. This sequence encodes CASSQEFTAAAGTQYF.

V and J are TRBV30 and TRBJ2-7, with 7 bases lining up with TRBD1. Trimming at V came to 8 bases and at J to 4 bases, leaving 23 bases not matched to a gene. Germline lookup yields CDR1 GTSNPN and CDR2 SVGIG (reference sequence). CDR3 length: 17 amino acids. The chain's CDR3 is CARRSTGLIAWGYEQYF. In DNA form, the CDR3 reads TGTGCCCGCCGCTCGACAGGGTTAATTGCCTGGGGTTACGAGCAGTACTTC.

J is TRBJ1-2 and V is TRBV2; D is unclear. The CDR3 spans 13 residues. CDR1 is SNHLY and CDR2 is FYNNEI in the germline V gene. V lost 3 bases, J lost 7 bases, and 12 bases lay in between. This CDR3 is CASSDREKGGYTF. CDR3 DNA: TGTGCCAGCAGTGATAGGGAGAAGGGTGGCTACACCTTC.

The chain uses TRBV7-2 and TRBJ2-7, with 9 positions matching TRBD2. Germline V lookup: CDR1 SGHTA, CDR2 FQGNSA. The CDR3 sequence is 15 residues long. The V and J ends lost 5 bases and 5 bases, in that order; junction bases with no gene match: 10. CDR3 in amino acids: CASSPIAGVTDEQYF. In nucleotides, the CDR3 is TGTGCCAGCAGCCCTATAGCGGGAGTGACCGACGAGCAGTACTTC.

This chain connects TRBV3-1 (or the pseudogene TRBV3-2) to TRBJ1-1, with 7 bases aligning to TRBD1. V lost 0 bases and J lost 2; bases outside the gene matches: 3. This CDR3 spans 15 amino acids. The V gene's germline CDR1 is LGHDT and CDR2 YNNKEL (reference sequence). The CDR3 DNA is TGTGCCAGCAGCCAAGAGGGACAGATAAACACTGAAGCTTTCTTT. It is translated as CASSQEGQINTEAFF.

This clone was counted a single time. The chain has TRBV7-3 and TRBJ2-3, with 10 bases that match TRBD2. Looked up from germline, CDR1 is SGHTA and CDR2 is FQGTGA. The CDR3 runs 16 residues. The ends lost 5 bases at V and 6 bases at J; junction bases unmatched: 11. The CDR3 protein is CASSATSGAPEDTQYF. In DNA form, the CDR3 reads TGTGCCAGCAGCGCCACTAGCGGGGCACCTGAGGATACGCAGTATTTT.

The chain combines TRBV27 with TRBJ2-1; 7 bases fit TRBD2. The CDR3 is 17 amino acids. From germline, CDR1 is MNHEY and CDR2 SMNVEV (reference sequence). J was trimmed by 0 bases and V by 8 bases; bases with no gene match: 13. CDR3: CASGAGDSQNSYNEQFF. CDR3 bases: TGTGCCAGCGGGGCGGGGGACTCGCAAAACTCCTACAATGAGCAGTTCTTC.

The rearrangement links TRBV7-3 to TRBJ2-1, with TRBD2 matching over 10 bases. After removal of 5 bases from V and 6 bases from J, the junction contained 4 bases not matched to a gene. The CDR3 has 14 residues. CDR1 is SGHTA, CDR2 FQGTGA, per germline. The CDR3 is CASSVGLAVNEQFF. CDR3 DNA sequence: TGTGCCAGCAGCGTCGGACTAGCGGTCAATGAGCAGTTCTTC.

V and J are TRBV27 and TRBJ2-2, with 7 bases matching TRBD1. Germline V gene sequence: CDR1 MNHEY, CDR2 SMNVEV (reference sequence). Unmatched junction bases numbered 6, after V lost 6 bases and J lost 8 bases. The CDR3 extends over 13 amino acids. CDR3: CASRDRRAGELFF. CDR3 nucleotides: TGTGCCAGCAGGGACAGGCGGGCGGGGGAGCTGTTTTTT.

This sequence joins TRBV15 and TRBJ2-2, with 13 bases matching TRBD2. The CDR3 spans 18 residues. From germline, CDR1 is LNHNV and CDR2 YYDKDF (reference sequence). V lost 6 bases to trimming and J lost 2 bases; unmatched junction nucleotides: 9. CDR3 sequence (DNA): TGTGCCACCAGGGACCGGACTAGCGGGGGCCCTAACACCGGGGAGCTGTTTTTT. Its protein is CATRDRTSGGPNTGELFF.

The rearrangement uses TRBV18 and TRBJ2-2; 7 nucleotides agree with TRBD2. V shed 1 base and J 1 base; nucleotides not matched to a gene: 3. The CDR3 contains 16 residues. CDR1 is KGHSH, CDR2 LQKENI, per germline. CDR3 protein: CASSPRRGGNTGELFF. CDR3 bases: TGTGCCAGCTCACCACGGCGCGGGGGGAACACCGGGGAGCTGTTTTTT.

This clone came up once. The rearrangement links TRBV29-1 to TRBJ2-7; 7 nucleotides line up with TRBD1. Germline CDR1 and CDR2: SQVTM and ANQGSEA. The CDR3 sequence is 12 residues long. The V segment lost 8 bases and the J segment 2 bases; nucleotides outside the gene matches: 6. CDR3 sequence: CSTTQGTYEQYF. The CDR3, as DNA: TGCAGCACCACACAGGGGACCTACGAGCAGTACTTC.

V and J are TRBV7-2 and TRBJ2-7; D remains unclear. The CDR3 runs to 13 residues. The germline V gene has CDR1 SGHTA and CDR2 FQGNSA. V lost 1 base and J 2 bases, leaving 6 bases between the germline ends. The CDR3 coding sequence is TGTGCCAGCAGCTTAGGGGCACCCTACGAGCAGTACTTC. It yields the protein CASSLGAPYEQYF.

The CDR3 protein is CASGRQGANYGYTF. CDR3 nucleotides: TGTGCCAGCGGTCGACAGGGGGCAAACTATGGCTACACCTTC. The gene calls are TRBV9 and TRBJ1-2; the match to TRBD1 covers 10 bases. With V trimmed by 7 bases and J by 2 bases, 5 bases remained unmatched. The CDR3 contains 14 residues. Germline CDR1 is SGDLS and CDR2 is YYNGEE.

The chain links TRBV5-6 to TRBJ1-2, with TRBD1 identical over 9 bases. V trimming: 5 bases; J trimming: 8 bases; junction bases outside the gene matches: 10. This CDR3 is built from 14 residues. Germline CDR1 SGHDT, CDR2 YYEEEE. The chain's CDR3 is CASRLPGQGQGYTF. CDR3 DNA: TGTGCCAGCAGACTACCGGGACAGGGTCAAGGCTACACCTTC.

The gene calls are TRBV5-6 and TRBJ2-7; a possible D gene is TRBD2 (5 bases). This CDR3 spans 14 amino acids. Germline values: CDR1 SGHDT, CDR2 YYEEEE. V shed 3 bases and J shed 4 bases, with 14 bases lying between them. The DNA of the CDR3 is TGTGCCAGCAGCTCTGGGGTAGCGAGGTACGAGCAGTACTTC. Protein sequence: CASSSGVARYEQYF.

CDR3 DNA: TGCGCCAGCAGCCAAGATTGGGAGCGGGAGGGCACAGATACGCAGTATTTT. It is translated as CASSQDWEREGTDTQYF. This chain joins TRBV4-1 and TRBJ2-3; 9 bases align to TRBD2. The CDR3 contains 17 residues. Trimming took 0 bases from V and 1 from J; bases not matched to a gene: 5. Germline CDR1 MGHRA, CDR2 YSYEKL.

The V call is TRBV4-1, the J call TRBJ2-5; TRBD1 matches 8 bases. Germline V gives CDR1 MGHRA, CDR2 YSYEKL. Losses at the gene ends were 0 bases for V and 5 bases for J; bases not matched to a gene: 2. There are 14 residues in the CDR3. The CDR3 here is CASSQEAGGETQYF. The CDR3 region has the DNA TGCGCCAGCAGCCAAGAAGCAGGGGGCGAGACCCAGTACTTC.

The gene calls are TRBV9 and TRBJ2-7, with D perhaps matching TRBD2 (5 bases). The germline V gene encodes CDR1 SGDLS and CDR2 YYNGEE. The CDR3 runs to 15 residues. V was trimmed by 0 bases and J by 2 bases, leaving 12 bases between them. The CDR3 here is CASSVGAGETYEQYF. Written as DNA, the CDR3 is TGTGCCAGCAGCGTAGGGGCCGGGGAAACCTACGAGCAGTACTTC.

About this clone itself: The same CDR3 can be traced to other DNA sequences in this sample. This rearrangement joins TRBV3-1 (or the pseudogene TRBV3-2) to TRBJ1-2; 8 bases map to TRBD1. The CDR3 covers 14 residues. The V and J ends lost 1 base and 6 bases, in that order; junction bases with no gene match: 4. Germline CDR1 LGHDT, CDR2 YNNKEL (reference sequence). The CDR3 loop is CASSQVGTGNGYTF. The CDR3 nucleotides are TGTGCCAGCAGCCAAGTCGGGACAGGCAATGGCTACACCTTC.